Listed below are T cell receptor beta chains from one sample, sequenced in a study of blood T cell repertoires in COVID-19. Produced via immunoSEQ multiplex PCR; TCRdb's table is partial and in-frame only. The sample consists of 160,000 or so clones, over 70% of them appearing once. Sequenced material: PBMCs or T cells enriched from blood (not recorded which). These receptors came from a woman aged 40-49 years with acute COVID-19. Both conserved end residues are part of each CDR3. The D gene is left open where the match is weak. Rows may omit the clone size; those that give it use once, few, many or a size class.

CASSLDPAGAAEQFF	TGTGCCAGCAGCTTGGACCCAGCGGGAGCGGCTGAGCAGTTCTTC	.	TRBV5-4	TRBD2	TRBJ2-1
CAVTGSYNTDTQYF	TGTGCCGTGACAGGGTCCTACAACACAGATACGCAGTATTTT	.	TRBV6-5	TRBD1	TRBJ2-3
CASSPRGGAGGQFF	TGTGCCAGCAGCCCCCGGGGGGGAGCGGGGGGCCAGTTCTTC	.	TRBV3-1/TRBV3-2	TRBD2	TRBJ2-1
CASSPTGGDWDTQYF	TGCGCCAGCAGCCCGACAGGGGGCGATTGGGATACGCAGTATTTT	.	TRBV5-1	TRBD1	TRBJ2-3
CASSPPGQNYGYTF	TGTGCCAGCAGCCCGCCGGGACAGAACTATGGCTACACCTTC	.	TRBV7-2	TRBD1	TRBJ1-2
CASSPQTSGRTIEQFF	TGTGCCAGCAGCCCGCAAACTAGCGGGAGAACGATTGAGCAGTTCTTC	.	TRBV4-2	TRBD2	TRBJ2-1
CASSPTGYSNSPLHF	TGTGCCAGCTCACCGACAGGCTACTCGAATTCACCCCTCCACTTT	.	TRBV18	.	TRBJ1-6
CASSYSGASGINEQFF	TGTGCCAGCAGTTACTCCGGTGCTAGCGGGATCAATGAGCAGTTCTTC	once	TRBV6-5	TRBD2	TRBJ2-1
CASSPMGGLNQPQHF	TGTGCCAGCAGCCCTATGGGAGGGTTGAATCAGCCCCAGCATTTT	.	TRBV7-2	.	TRBJ1-5
CASSDKGGGVTGELFF	TGTGCCAGCAGTGACAAGGGGGGAGGGGTCACCGGGGAGCTGTTTTTT	.	TRBV6-4	.	TRBJ2-2
CASSIGLTRGNTEAFF	TGTGCCAGTAGTATCGGGCTGACCCGGGGGAACACTGAAGCTTTCTTT	.	TRBV19	.	TRBJ1-1
CASSSETDSGELFF	TGTGCCAGCAGCTCCGAGACAGATTCCGGGGAGCTGTTTTTT	.	TRBV5-4	.	TRBJ2-2
CASTLGGGQPQHF	TGTGCCAGCACCCTTGGGGGGGGACAGCCCCAGCATTTT	.	TRBV6-5	.	TRBJ1-5
CASRRTNYGYTF	TGTGCCAGCAGGCGGACTAACTATGGCTACACCTTC	.	TRBV6-5	.	TRBJ1-2
CASRPERDTGELFF	TGTGCCAGTAGGCCGGAGAGAGACACCGGGGAGCTGTTTTTT	.	TRBV19	.	TRBJ2-2
CASSSQLFRTGRTDTQYF	TGTGCCAGCAGCTCTCAACTTTTTCGGACAGGACGCACAGATACGCAGTATTTT	.	TRBV5-6	TRBD1	TRBJ2-3
CASSISGSYEQYF	TGTGCCAGTAGTATATCAGGGTCCTACGAGCAGTACTTC	.	TRBV19	.	TRBJ2-7
CASSYSRQKTGETQYF	TGTGCCAGCAGTTACTCGAGACAAAAAACTGGAGAGACCCAGTACTTC	.	TRBV6-5	.	TRBJ2-5
CASSLVAEYVGEEQYF	TGCGCCAGCAGCTTGGTGGCGGAGTACGTCGGCGAGGAGCAGTACTTC	.	TRBV5-1	.	TRBJ2-7
CASSQETFRGDTQYF	TGTGCCAGCAGCCAAGAGACCTTCCGGGGAGATACGCAGTATTTT	.	TRBV14	.	TRBJ2-3
CATSEGGPYGYTF	TGTGCCACCAGTGAAGGCGGGCCATATGGCTACACCTTC	.	TRBV24-1	.	TRBJ1-2
CASSHDRPPYTQYF	TGTGCCAGCAGCCACGACAGGCCGCCATATACGCAGTATTTT	.	TRBV7-2	.	TRBJ2-3
CASSERQGLSLGYTF	TGTGCCAGCAGCGAGAGACAGGGGTTATCGCTTGGCTACACCTTC	.	TRBV27	TRBD1	TRBJ1-2
CASSLHETGNEQFF	TGCGCCAGCAGCCTTCATGAGACAGGCAATGAGCAGTTCTTC	.	TRBV4-1	.	TRBJ2-1
CASSPTGGVQETQYF	TGTGCCAGCAGCCCGACTGGGGGGGTCCAAGAGACCCAGTACTTC	.	TRBV5-6	TRBD2	TRBJ2-5
CASSGQLSTDTQYF	TGCGCCAGCAGCGGACAGTTAAGCACAGATACGCAGTATTTT	.	TRBV5-1	.	TRBJ2-3
CASSETYAGSYGYTF	TGTGCCAGCAGTGAAACCTATGCAGGCTCCTATGGCTACACCTTC	.	TRBV6-1	.	TRBJ1-2
CASSQGILTGTDTQYF	TGCGCCAGCAGCCAAGGAATTCTAACTGGCACAGATACGCAGTATTTT	.	TRBV4-1	.	TRBJ2-3